Listed below are T cell receptor beta chains from one sample, sequenced in a study of shared clonotypes between healthy human individuals. TCRdb's copy holds only in-frame clones and misses some; the assay was immunoSEQ multiplex PCR. Here the sample spans hundreds of thousands of clones, about 96% being singletons. Sequenced sample: naive CD8+ T cells sorted from blood. The receptors come from a woman in her 30s in good health. The CDR3 runs from the conserved cysteine through the conserved F or W. The D gene is left open where the match is weak. Size is stated for part of the rows, as once, few or many counts, or as a class when the clone is expanded.

d_gene,j_gene,abundance,v_gene,CDR3aa,CDR3nt
TRBD1,TRBJ2-3,-,TRBV6-4,CASSDSDREVDTQYF,TGTGCCAGCAGTGACTCGGACAGGGAGGTGGATACGCAGTATTTT
-,TRBJ1-3,-,TRBV14,CASSHYDASSGNTIYF,TGTGCCAGCAGCCACTACGACGCAAGCTCTGGAAACACCATATATTTT
-,TRBJ2-7,-,TRBV19,CASSIGLNYEQYF,TGTGCCAGTAGTATCGGGCTCAACTACGAGCAGTACTTC
-,TRBJ2-4,-,TRBV28,CASRGLKNIQYF,TGTGCCAGCAGGGGACTCAAAAACATTCAGTACTTC
TRBD2,TRBJ2-7,-,TRBV19,CASSIESGSSYEQYF,TGTGCCAGTAGTATAGAGAGCGGGAGTTCCTACGAGCAGTACTTC
-,TRBJ2-5,-,TRBV6-1,CASCFLRGGTQYF,TGTGCCAGCTGTTTCCTCCGAGGGGGGACCCAGTACTTC
-,TRBJ2-1,-,TRBV19,CASSDSYNEQFF,TGTGCCAGTAGTGACTCCTACAATGAGCAGTTCTTC
TRBD2,TRBJ2-3,-,TRBV11-3,CASSYTSGLTDTQYF,TGTGCCAGCAGCTACACTAGCGGACTCACAGATACGCAGTATTTT
TRBD2,TRBJ2-1,once,TRBV27,CASPLGASGTSYNEQFF,TGTGCCAGCCCCCTCGGGGCTAGCGGAACCTCCTACAATGAGCAGTTCTTC
-,TRBJ2-7,-,TRBV28,CASSSLPQGYEQYF,TGTGCCAGCAGTTCCCTCCCCCAGGGTTACGAGCAGTACTTC
-,TRBJ1-5,-,TRBV7-6,CASSLNNYSNQPQHF,TGTGCCAGCAGCTTAAACAATTATAGCAATCAGCCCCAGCATTTT
-,TRBJ2-3,once,TRBV5-4,CASSFGGSGDTQYF,TGTGCCAGCAGCTTTGGTGGGAGCGGAGATACGCAGTATTTT
-,TRBJ2-7,-,TRBV28,CASSPAEGWYEQYF,TGTGCCAGCAGCCCTGCTGAAGGGTGGTACGAGCAGTACTTC
-,TRBJ2-1,-,TRBV27,CASSLSIMLRAHEQFF,TGTGCCAGCAGTTTATCGATTATGCTCCGGGCTCATGAGCAGTTCTTC
-,TRBJ2-1,-,TRBV5-1,CASSTGTVRFSSYNEQFF,TGCGCCAGCAGCACCGGTACAGTACGGTTTAGCTCCTACAATGAGCAGTTCTTC